This TCR beta chain was profiled in a study of blood T cell repertoires in COVID-19. Background on the study: Collection of acute and convalescent COVID-19 samples took place in the United States, Italy and Spain. PBMCs, B-cell-depleted T cells, or T cells provided the cDNA or gDNA that made up the material.

This CDR3 contains 13 residues. CDR1 GTSNPN and CDR2 SVGIG come from the germline V gene (reference sequence). Trimming cost V 0 bases and J 4 bases, with 7 bases left between them. In the source study's methods: The assay estimated nucleated cells by amplifying reference gene primers. Assay used: immunoSEQ multiplex PCR; TCRdb lists only in-frame clones, some missing. Clone size and the V and J calls come from that table; the DNA yielded D and trimming. This sample has roughly 35,000 clones; about 72% occur once, and the top ten carry roughly 7.3%. The chain recombines TRBV30 with TRBJ1-5, with D possibly being TRBD1 (5 bases). The clonotype was recovered from a woman aged 55-69 years with acute or convalescent COVID-19. The material sequenced was peripheral blood. For the CDR3, the DNA is TGTGCCTGGAGTGTAAAGGGGAATCAGCCCCAGCATTTT. It translates to CAWSVKGNQPQHF.